This T cell receptor (beta chain) derives from a study of CD8+ T cells in alopecia areata. Extraction and reverse transcription of RNA yielded cDNA as the sequencing template. Sequencing used immunoSEQ multiplex PCR; TCRdb keeps in-frame clones, though not all of them. Of some 150,000 clones listed, nearly 55% were seen once; the top ten hold more than 15%. Per germline, CDR1 PRHDT and CDR2 FYEKMQ (reference sequence). This CDR3 region has 15 residues. V dropped 5 bases and J dropped 3; count of bases not matched to a gene: 9. Treatment defined: oral pan-JAK inhibitor, 5-10 mg twice daily. Only one count was recorded for this clone.

The sequencing used CD8+ T cells sorted from blood, collected at week 4, from a patient treated with tofacitinib. This clonotype was obtained from a human donor with alopecia areata. The chain links TRBV13 to TRBJ2-5; 7 bases are a match to TRBD2. CDR3 nucleotides: TGTGCCAGCAGCCCCAGGAGGGACTATAAAGAGACCCAGTACTTC. Residues: CASSPRRDYKETQYF.